The 30 T cell receptor beta chains below all came from one sample that was sequenced in a study of T cells after posttransplantation cyclophosphamide. Treatment was busulfan-fludarabine conditioning, a marrow graft, and cyclophosphamide on days +3 and +4. Profiling relied on immunoSEQ multiplex PCR, and the TCRdb table lists in-frame clones only, not all of them. This sample has 42,000 or so clones, with roughly 88% found just once. Sample: PBMCs, taken 55 to 70 days after allogeneic stem cell transplant with posttransplant cyclophosphamide. Every receptor here comes from a male patient between 60 and 69 years old who received an allogeneic stem cell transplant from a related donor and was CMV-positive. The T cells may partly be graft donor cells.

The genes are TRBV18 and TRBJ1-1, with D uncertain. V was shortened by 2 bases and J by 7 bases, with 8 bases between the two germline ends. CDR3 length: 12 amino acids. The germline CDR1 and CDR2 sequences are KGHSH and LQKENI. CDR3 in DNA: TGTGCCAGCTCACCAGACCAGGTTGAAGCTTTCTTT. Translation gives CASSPDQVEAFF.

The chain joins TRBV6-1 to TRBJ1-1; 10 bases are shared with TRBD1. J gave up 4 bases and V 4 bases, and 9 bases lay outside the gene matches. CDR3 size: 16 residues. In germline, CDR1 is MNHNS, CDR2 SASEGT. CDR3 sequence reads: CASSADRGRGPTEAFF. CDR3 nucleotide sequence: TGTGCCAGCAGTGCCGACAGGGGGCGAGGCCCCACTGAAGCTTTCTTT.

About this clone itself: This CDR3 fails to terminate in the conserved phenylalanine or tryptophan, so it likely reflects a read error. Because the CDR3's place on the DNA is in doubt, the DNA is left out and the CDR3 is given as listed by TCRdb. The chain couples TRBV2 to TRBJ2-7; TRBD1 reflects the table's D call only, with no check against the DNA. CDR1 and CDR2 (germline): SNHLY, FYNNEI. The CDR3 contains 15 residues when both ends are counted. CDR3 in amino acids: CASSELAGTGGLKFD.

This clone was detected only once. V usage is TRBV19 and J usage is TRBJ1-1; D unclear. The ends were cut back, 10 bases at V and 0 bases at J, with 27 bases in the middle. Germline V gene lookup returns CDR1 LNHDA and CDR2 SQIVND (reference sequence). The CDR3 runs 18 residues. CDR3 sequence reads: CATSGDAVIRTMNTEAFF. The DNA of the CDR3 is TGTGCCACCTCCGGGGATGCAGTCATCCGAACGATGAACACTGAAGCTTTCTTT.

The chain carries TRBV6-5 and TRBJ1-2; 8 bases align to TRBD1. Trimming removed 6 bases from V and 4 bases from J; junction bases left unmatched: 7. The germline V gene encodes CDR1 MNHEY and CDR2 SVGAGI. The CDR3 runs to 14 residues. DNA for the CDR3: TGTGCCAGCAGAGCAGGGGGCAGGGTCTATGGCTACACCTTC. It encodes CASRAGGRVYGYTF.

This chain uses TRBV7-7 with TRBJ2-1; 9 nucleotides align to TRBD1. CDR3 length equals 15 residues. The V gene end was trimmed by 5 bases and the J gene end by 1 base; junction bases not matched to a gene: 3. In germline, CDR1 is SSHAT, CDR2 FNYEAQ (reference sequence). Here the CDR3 DNA reads TGTGCCAGCAGCGAGGGACAGGGATCCTACAATGAGCAGTTCTTC. Protein product: CASSEGQGSYNEQFF.

The chain couples TRBV21-1 to TRBJ2-3; the listed D gene, TRBD2, was not tested against the DNA. TRBV21-1 is assigned pseudogene status. This CDR3 region has 17 residues. CDR3 sequence reads: CASSILAGVTCTDTQYF. The CDR3 DNA is TGTGCCAGCAGCATTCTAGCGGGGGTTACCTGCACAGATACGCAGTATTTT.

V and J are TRBV5-1 and TRBJ1-3, with a possible D match to TRBD1 (6 bases). This CDR3 has 16 residues. CDR1 and CDR2 from the germline V gene are SGHRS and YFSETQ. Trimming took 3 bases from V and 2 from J, leaving 15 bases between them. For the CDR3, the DNA is TGCGCCAGCAGCTCGGTCCCCTCAGGGGCTGGAAACACCATATATTTT. It is translated as CASSSVPSGAGNTIYF. Using reference TRBV5-1 and TRBJ1-3 for the parts outside the CDR3, the full variable domain is KAGVTQTPRYLIKTRGQQVTLSCSPISGHRSVSWYQQTPGQGLQFLFEYFSETQRNKGNFPGRFSGRQFSNSRSEMNVSTLELGDSALYLCASSSVPSGAGNTIYFGEGSWLTVV.

This chain links TRBV6-5 with TRBJ1-1; TRBD1 might be the D (6 bases). The CDR3 extends over 14 amino acids. Germline CDR1 MNHEY, CDR2 SVGAGI. V lost 4 bases and J 2 bases, leaving 11 bases between the germline ends. The CDR3 bases are TGTGCCAGCAGTTCCACGGACAGAAACACTGAAGCTTTCTTT. It encodes CASSSTDRNTEAFF.

J is TRBJ2-2 and V is TRBV5-1; 10 nucleotides line up with TRBD2. Trimming removed 1 base from V and 3 bases from J; junction bases left unmatched: 3. Germline V gives CDR1 SGHRS, CDR2 YFSETQ. The CDR3 is 16 residues long. The DNA for the CDR3 is TGCGCCAGCAGCTTGTCTAGCGGGGGCTACACCGGGGAGCTGTTTTTT. It codes for CASSLSSGGYTGELFF.

The chain links TRBV15 to TRBJ1-1; a possible D gene is TRBD1 (5 bases). This CDR3 has 16 residues. The germline V and J ends were trimmed by 6 bases and 1 base, with 18 bases remaining between them. CDR1 and CDR2 (germline): LNHNV, YYDKDF (reference sequence). In nucleotides, the CDR3 is TGTGCCACCAGGATCGGGGGGAGGGACGGGAACACTGAAGCTTTCTTT. Translating it yields CATRIGGRDGNTEAFF.

This chain connects TRBV2 to TRBJ2-4, with D perhaps TRBD2 (6 bases). V dropped 6 bases and J dropped 9 bases, with 24 bases sitting between them. Germline V lookup: CDR1 SNHLY, CDR2 FYNNEI. This CDR3 has 16 amino acids. The CDR3: CASSPTAGLFEGIQYF. CDR3 bases: TGTGCCAGCAGCCCGACCGCGGGGCTGTTTGAAGGCATTCAGTACTTC.

The J gene is TRBJ1-1, the V gene TRBV5-1, with D unresolved. This CDR3 is built from 15 residues. The germline CDR1 and CDR2 sequences are SGHRS and YFSETQ. V was pared by 4 bases and J by 1 base, with 14 bases between. CDR3 sequence (DNA): TGCGCCAGCAGCCCCCTAACCACTCCGAACACTGAAGCTTTCTTT. Translating it yields CASSPLTTPNTEAFF.

The V and J genes are TRBV4-2 and TRBJ2-6; 10 positions agree with TRBD2. Germline V CDR1 and CDR2: LGHNA, YNFKEQ. J was trimmed by 4 bases and V by 0 bases; bases with no gene match: 9. The CDR3 spans 19 residues. The CDR3 DNA sequence: TGTGCCAGCAGCCAAGAACTAGCGGGGACTCTCCGGGGGGCCAACGTCCTGACTTTC. It translates to CASSQELAGTLRGANVLTF.

The V and J genes are TRBV6-5 and TRBJ1-2, with 7 bases lining up with TRBD1. V lost 5 bases and J lost 6; bases outside the gene matches: 3. There are 12 residues in the CDR3. Per the germline V gene, CDR1 is MNHEY and CDR2 is SVGAGI. CDR3 loop: CASSRQGDGYTF. CDR3 in DNA: TGTGCCAGCAGTCGACAGGGTGATGGCTACACCTTC.

The chain is built from TRBV19 and TRBJ2-2; 7 bases align to TRBD2. Germline V lookup: CDR1 LNHDA, CDR2 SQIVND (reference sequence). The CDR3 covers 16 residues. The V gene end was trimmed by 7 bases and the J gene end by 1 base; junction bases not matched to a gene: 9. In DNA, the CDR3 is TGTGCCAGTACAACCACGCCGGGAGGGAACACCGGGGAGCTGTTTTTT. It translates to CASTTTPGGNTGELFF.

J is TRBJ1-1 and V is TRBV7-2, with a weak D call TRBD1 (5 bases). CDR3 length: 14 residues. V lost 3 bases and J lost 5, with 13 bases in between. Germline CDR1 reads SGHTA; CDR2 reads FQGNSA. The DNA of the CDR3 is TGTGCCAGCAGCTTCAGGGCAGGTTGGACTGAAGCTTTCTTT. It codes for CASSFRAGWTEAFF.

This clone occurred once. The rearrangement uses TRBV18 and TRBJ2-7; 8 nucleotides line up with TRBD1. From germline, CDR1 is KGHSH and CDR2 LQKENI. The trim removed 6 bases at V and 2 bases at J, leaving 6 bases unmatched. The CDR3 sequence is 14 residues long. The DNA for the CDR3 is TGTGCCAGCTCCGTCGACAGGGGTGCCTACGAGCAGTACTTC. It specifies CASSVDRGAYEQYF.

The CDR3 DNA is TGTGCCAGCTCACCCGTCGGGGGGGCCTATACCGGGGAGCTGTTTTTT. Amino acids: CASSPVGGAYTGELFF. The chain employs TRBV18 and TRBJ2-2; 8 nucleotides align to TRBD2. V lost 3 bases to trimming and J lost 5 bases; unmatched junction nucleotides: 8. Germline values: CDR1 KGHSH, CDR2 LQKENI. The CDR3 has 16 residues.

The chain combines TRBV6-1 with TRBJ2-7; tentatively, D is TRBD2 (6 bases). CDR3 length equals 15 residues. CDR1 MNHNS and CDR2 SASEGT come from the germline V gene. Trimming took 7 bases from V and 6 from J, leaving 22 bases between them. The CDR3 region is CASMPGLRVRGEQYV. CDR3 nucleotides: TGTGCCAGCATGCCGGGACTTAGGGTCCGGGGCGAGCAGTACGTC.

This rearrangement joins TRBV19 to TRBJ2-7, with 11 nucleotides matching TRBD1. V trimming: 6 bases; J trimming: 3 bases; junction bases outside the gene matches: 4. This CDR3 contains 14 residues. The V gene's germline CDR1 is LNHDA and CDR2 SQIVND (reference sequence). The CDR3 bases are TGTGCCAGTAGAATGGACAGGGGGCACTACGAGCAGTACTTC. Protein product: CASRMDRGHYEQYF. The whole variable domain, remainder taken from reference TRBV19 and TRBJ2-7, is DGGITQSPKYLFRKEGQNVTLSCEQNLNHDAMYWYRQDPGQGLRLIYYSQIVNDFQKGDIAEGYSVSREKKESFPLTVTSAQKNPTAFYLCASRMDRGHYEQYFGPGTRLTVT.

The CDR3 is CASSLYATSNQPQHF. CDR3 nucleotides: TGTGCCAGCAGCCTCTACGCGACAAGCAATCAGCCCCAGCATTTT. This rearrangement joins TRBV6-4 to TRBJ1-5; D gene ambiguous. The CDR3 sequence is 15 residues long. V lost 6 bases, J lost 1 base, and 13 bases lay in between. From germline, CDR1 is MRHNA and CDR2 SNTAGT.

The chain uses TRBV10-1 and TRBJ2-5; D remains ambiguous. With 0 bases removed from V and 7 bases from J, the gap between germline ends came to 12 bases. This CDR3 has 14 residues. Looked up from germline, CDR1 is WNHNN and CDR2 is SYGVQD (reference sequence). CDR3 DNA sequence: TGCGCCAGCAGTGAGTCGACGGGTGGCGGGACCCAGTACTTC. Its translation is CASSESTGGGTQYF.

The chain joins TRBV4-1 to TRBJ2-7; 10 bases fit TRBD2. Trimming removed 1 base from V and 6 bases from J; junction bases left unmatched: 3. The CDR3 runs to 14 residues. Germline V lookup: CDR1 MGHRA, CDR2 YSYEKL. The CDR3 region has the DNA TGCGCCAGCAGCCAAGGGAGCGGGAGGGGCGAGCAGTACTTC. Translated: CASSQGSGRGEQYF.

The sample holds one count of this clone. This chain uses TRBV30 with TRBJ2-2; 8 positions agree with TRBD2. The CDR3 runs 16 residues. V was clipped by 6 bases and J by 6 bases; unmatched bases: 15. Germline assignment: CDR1 GTSNPN and CDR2 SVGIG (reference sequence). The CDR3 coding sequence is TGTGCCTGCACCTACTTTTTCGGGGGGGCGTCCGGGGAGCTGTTTTTT. Its protein product is CACTYFFGGASGELFF.

The rearrangement uses TRBV7-6 and TRBJ2-5; possible D gene TRBD2, 5 bases. Deletions cut 0 bases from V and 3 bases from J, with 20 bases between. The CDR3 spans 18 residues. Germline V lookup: CDR1 SGHVS, CDR2 FNYEAQ. The CDR3 sequence: CASSLAILPGGLKETQYF. CDR3 sequence (DNA): TGTGCCAGCAGCTTAGCGATTCTTCCTGGAGGCCTAAAAGAGACCCAGTACTTC.

The chain employs TRBV11-3 and TRBJ2-3; TRBD1 is a possible D gene (6 bases). CDR1 and CDR2 (germline): SGHNT, YENEEA. V lost 3 bases, J lost 6 bases, and 10 bases lay in between. The CDR3 is 13 amino acids. Here the CDR3 reads CASSLRGIDTQYF. The CDR3 DNA reads as TGTGCCAGCAGCTTGAGGGGGATTGATACGCAGTATTTT.

The rearrangement joins TRBV14 to TRBJ1-4, with TRBD1 matching 7 bases. Germline values: CDR1 SGHDN, CDR2 FVKESK. J lost 7 bases, V lost 4 bases, and 3 bases had no gene match. CDR3 length: 13 amino acids. The CDR3 bases are TGTGCCAGCAGCCGAGGGGGCGGTGAAAAACTGTTTTTT. Its protein is CASSRGGGEKLFF.

V is TRBV18 and J is TRBJ1-5; TRBD1 agrees at 9 bases. The CDR3 length is 16 residues. V dropped 4 bases and J dropped 4; count of bases not matched to a gene: 8. Germline CDR1 KGHSH, CDR2 LQKENI. CDR3 DNA: TGTGCCAGCTCACAAAACACCGGACAGGGGAATCAGCCCCAGCATTTT. It is translated as CASSQNTGQGNQPQHF.

The rearrangement uses TRBV6-4 and TRBJ2-1; 9 bases agree with TRBD2. There are 15 residues in the CDR3. Trimming at V came to 6 bases and at J to 3 bases, leaving 6 bases not matched to a gene. Looked up from germline, CDR1 is MRHNA and CDR2 is SNTAGT. The CDR3: CASRLVAGVYNEQFF. The CDR3 region has the DNA TGTGCCAGCAGGCTGGTAGCGGGGGTCTACAATGAGCAGTTCTTC.